This TCR beta chain appears in the sequencing data of a study of shared clonotypes between healthy human individuals. V was shortened by 6 bases and J by 6 bases, with 8 bases between the two germline ends. Germline V gene sequence: CDR1 SGHAT, CDR2 FQNNGV. The CDR3 totals 12 residues. About this clone: In the same sample, other DNA sequences code for this CDR3.

Profiled with immunoSEQ multiplex PCR; TCRdb holds only in-frame clones, not every one. This sample carries roughly 550,000 clones, 95% to 96% of them seen once, and the ten largest clones take roughly 0.1%. Naivety among CD8 cells was defined by CD45RO negativity and positive CCR7 selection, thereby excluding terminally differentiated effector memory CD45RA+ cells. Sequencing input: naive CD8+ T cells sorted from blood. The V gene is TRBV11-2, the J gene TRBJ2-2, with D hard to call. The receptor was derived from a woman under 40 in good health. The CDR3 nucleotides are TGTGCCAGCAGTTCCGGCTCCGGGGAGCTGTTTTTT. Protein sequence: CASSSGSGELFF.